These T cell receptor beta chains were read from a single sample in a study of blood T cell repertoires in COVID-19. Produced via immunoSEQ multiplex PCR; TCRdb's table is partial and in-frame only. Here the sample spans about 250,000 clones, more than 75% being singletons. Input material: peripheral blood. Every receptor here comes from a woman older than 75 with COVID-19, enrolled during active disease. Each CDR3 is given with its conserved first and last residue.

J gene	V gene	CDR3 protein
TRBJ1-2	TRBV3-1/TRBV3-2	CASSPTGRSNYGYTF
TRBJ1-4	TRBV7-9	CASSPKAGGHNEKLFF
TRBJ1-1	TRBV7-2	CASSHAGGNTEAFF
TRBJ1-2	TRBV5-5	CASSFSNRASGGYTF
TRBJ1-5	TRBV4-3	CASSQEFSNQPQHF
TRBJ1-3	TRBV6-5	CASSYPTTTGNTIYF
TRBJ1-3	TRBV6-6	CASSPSGNTIYF
TRBJ1-4	TRBV19	CASSYIADRGGKLFF
TRBJ1-2	TRBV28	CASSSGQYGYTF
TRBJ2-1	TRBV27	CASSPTSGEPGTLF
TRBJ2-1	TRBV18	CASSPPGRGGRTFF
TRBJ1-1	TRBV3-1/TRBV3-2	CASIGRGGAEAFF
TRBJ1-3	TRBV18	CASSLNTGEVSGNTIYF
TRBJ2-1	TRBV6-4	CASSEAPSPYNEQFF
TRBJ1-1	TRBV7-9	CASSNRDRGTEAFF
TRBJ2-1	TRBV9	CASGQGVYNEQFF
TRBJ2-7	TRBV7-3	CASSQTGGGFYEQYF
TRBJ2-7	TRBV3-1/TRBV3-2	CASSSGLAGAYEQYF
TRBJ2-2	TRBV7-5	CARSANSRVWIGELFF
TRBJ2-5	TRBV6-6	CASSNPTSGDETQYF
TRBJ2-1	TRBV27	CASRRNVLERENEQFF
TRBJ2-1	TRBV13	CASSRGGPPYNEQFF
TRBJ2-1	TRBV21-1	CASTGTTRTSGGNEQFF
TRBJ2-2	TRBV5-4	CASSFGLADTGELFF
TRBJ2-7	TRBV28	CASTGGGGLGEQYF
TRBJ1-2	TRBV2	CASSRQGRNYGYTF
TRBJ2-3	TRBV7-2	CASSLSGAPGDTQYF
TRBJ1-2	TRBV5-4	CASSLVGTAGYTF
TRBJ2-1	TRBV7-2	CASSPINDRGARFF